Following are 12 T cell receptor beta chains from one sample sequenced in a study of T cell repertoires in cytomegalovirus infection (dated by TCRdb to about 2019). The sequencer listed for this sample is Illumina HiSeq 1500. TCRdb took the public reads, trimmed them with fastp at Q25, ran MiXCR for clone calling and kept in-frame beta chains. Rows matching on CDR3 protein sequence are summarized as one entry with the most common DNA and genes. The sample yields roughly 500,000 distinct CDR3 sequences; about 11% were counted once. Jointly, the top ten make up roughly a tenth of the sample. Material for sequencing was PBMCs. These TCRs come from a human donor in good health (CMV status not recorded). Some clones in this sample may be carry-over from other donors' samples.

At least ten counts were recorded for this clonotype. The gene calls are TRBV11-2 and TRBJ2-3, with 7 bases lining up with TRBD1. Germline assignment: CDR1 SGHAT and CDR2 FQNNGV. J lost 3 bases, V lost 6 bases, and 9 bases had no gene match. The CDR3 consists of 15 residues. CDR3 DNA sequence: TGTGCCAGCAGTCTTAGGGGGCGCTTGACAGATACGCAGTATTTT. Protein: CASSLRGRLTDTQYF. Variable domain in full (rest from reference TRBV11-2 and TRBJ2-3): EAGVAQSPRYKIIEKRQSVAFWCNPISGHATLYWYQQILGQGPKLLIQFQNNGVVDDSQLPKDRFSAERLKGVDSTLKIQPAKLEDSAVYLCASSLRGRLTDTQYFGPGTRLTVL.

CDR3 sequence: CASNIGGGKNIQYF. Here the CDR3 DNA reads TGTGCCAGCAACATAGGGGGGGGAAAAAACATTCAGTACTTC. J is TRBJ2-4 and V is TRBV28, with D possibly matching TRBD2 (7 bases). V was trimmed by 7 bases and J by 4 bases, leaving 14 bases between them. This CDR3 has 14 residues. CDR1 MDHEN and CDR2 SYDVKM come from the germline V gene.

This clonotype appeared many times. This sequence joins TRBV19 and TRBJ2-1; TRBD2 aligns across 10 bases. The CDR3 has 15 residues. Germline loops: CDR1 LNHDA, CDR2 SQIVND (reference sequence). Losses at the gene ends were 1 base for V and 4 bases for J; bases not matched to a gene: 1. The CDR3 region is CASSIALAGYNEQFF. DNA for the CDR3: TGTGCCAGTAGTATAGCACTAGCGGGATACAATGAGCAGTTCTTC.

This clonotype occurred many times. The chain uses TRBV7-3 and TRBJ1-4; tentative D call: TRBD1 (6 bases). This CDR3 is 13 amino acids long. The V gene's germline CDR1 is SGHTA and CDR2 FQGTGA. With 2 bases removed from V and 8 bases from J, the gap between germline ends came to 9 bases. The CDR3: CASSLQGPEKLFF. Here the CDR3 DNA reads TGTGCCAGCAGCTTACAGGGGCCGGAAAAACTGTTTTTT.

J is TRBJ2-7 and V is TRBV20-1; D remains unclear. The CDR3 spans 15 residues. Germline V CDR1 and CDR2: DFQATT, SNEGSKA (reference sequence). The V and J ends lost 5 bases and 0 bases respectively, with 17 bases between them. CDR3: CSAPSPGRSSYEQYF. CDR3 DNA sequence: TGCAGTGCTCCCTCCCCCGGCAGGAGCTCCTACGAGCAGTACTTC.

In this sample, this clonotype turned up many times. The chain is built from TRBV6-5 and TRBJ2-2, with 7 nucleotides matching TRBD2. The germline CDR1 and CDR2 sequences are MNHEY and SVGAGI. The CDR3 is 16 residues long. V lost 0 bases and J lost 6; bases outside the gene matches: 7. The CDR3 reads CASSYSLREISGELFF. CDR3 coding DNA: TGTGCCAGCAGTTACTCGTTGCGGGAGATATCCGGGGAGCTGTTTTTT.

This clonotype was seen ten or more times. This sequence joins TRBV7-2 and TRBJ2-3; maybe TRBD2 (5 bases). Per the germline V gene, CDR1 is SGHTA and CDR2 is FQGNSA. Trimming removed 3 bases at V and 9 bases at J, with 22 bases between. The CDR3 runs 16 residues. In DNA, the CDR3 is TGTGCCAGCAGCTTGATATCCGGGTCCGGGGTCTCGACGCAGTATTTT. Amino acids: CASSLISGSGVSTQYF.

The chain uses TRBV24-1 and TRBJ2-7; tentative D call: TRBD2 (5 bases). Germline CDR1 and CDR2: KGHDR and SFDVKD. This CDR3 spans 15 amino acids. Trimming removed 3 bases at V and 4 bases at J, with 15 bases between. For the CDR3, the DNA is TGTGCCACCAGTGATCGGCGGGCTGCGACGTACGAGCAGTACTTC. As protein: CATSDRRAATYEQYF.

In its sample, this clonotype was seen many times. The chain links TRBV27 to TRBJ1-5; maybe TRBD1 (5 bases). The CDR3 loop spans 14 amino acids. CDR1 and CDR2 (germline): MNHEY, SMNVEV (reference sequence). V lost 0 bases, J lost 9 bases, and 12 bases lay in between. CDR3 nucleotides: TGTGCCAGCAGTTTATCACAGGCTTATCGGCCCCAGCATTTT. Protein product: CASSLSQAYRPQHF.

The CDR3, as DNA: TGTGCCAGTAGTATAGAGCAGGGGAGGGGCAATCAGCCCCAGCATTTT. Protein sequence: CASSIEQGRGNQPQHF. The gene calls are TRBV19 and TRBJ1-5, with D perhaps TRBD1 (6 bases). The CDR3 length is 16 residues. The V and J ends lost 0 bases and 2 bases respectively, with 11 bases between them. Germline CDR1 and CDR2: LNHDA and SQIVND (reference sequence).

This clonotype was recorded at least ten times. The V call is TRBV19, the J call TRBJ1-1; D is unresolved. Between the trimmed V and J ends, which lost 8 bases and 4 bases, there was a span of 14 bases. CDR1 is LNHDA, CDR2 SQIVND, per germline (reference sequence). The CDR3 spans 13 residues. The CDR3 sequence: CASEFLGGTEAFF. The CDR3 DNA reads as TGTGCCAGTGAATTCTTGGGCGGCACTGAAGCTTTCTTT.

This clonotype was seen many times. CDR3 amino acids: CASSYQGVSFTEAFF. The DNA for the CDR3 is TGTGCCAGCAGTTACCAGGGGGTGAGTTTTACTGAAGCTTTCTTT. V usage is TRBV6-2 or TRBV6-3 and J usage is TRBJ1-1; 7 positions agree with TRBD1. The CDR3 is 15 residues long. J was trimmed by 5 bases and V by 2 bases; bases with no gene match: 8. Germline V gene data show CDR1 as MNHEY and CDR2 as SVGEGT.